This T cell receptor beta chain was retrieved from a study of blood T cell repertoires in COVID-19. The CDR3 extends over 15 amino acids. The germline gives CDR1 SNHLY, CDR2 FYNNEI. The ends were cut back, 2 bases at V and 4 bases at J, with 11 bases in the middle. Repertoires were generated with immunoSEQ multiplex PCR, while TCRdb's copy carries only in-frame clones and drops some. This sample has roughly 250,000 clones, with more than 65% found just once. Source material: peripheral blood. The chain employs TRBV2 and TRBJ2-2, with D possibly matching TRBD1 (5 bases). The clonotype originates from a man aged 50-59 years with active or convalescent COVID-19. The CDR3 here is CASSENRLGTGELFF. The CDR3 region has the DNA TGTGCCAGCAGTGAAAACAGGTTGGGCACCGGGGAGCTGTTTTTT.